A selection of T cell receptor beta chains follows, all from one sample in a study of response to subunit inactivated influenza vaccine. TCRdb analysed the RT-PCR reads with MiXCR anew, one entry per CDR3 protein. The repertoire holds 650,000 to 800,000 distinct CDR3 sequences, with roughly 14% as singletons. The starting material was PBMCs from blood, obtained 14 to 15 days before vaccination. All receptors derive from a man aged 50-60 years who received an inactivated influenza vaccine. Both conserved end residues are part of each CDR3. Each record gives: clone size, J gene, D gene, V gene, CDR3 DNA, CDR3 protein. The D gene is left open where the match is weak. Not all rows give a size; the values are once, few, many and, for expanded clones, a class.

few TRBJ2-7 - TRBV7-2 TGTGCCAGCAGCTTAGGGAGGGCAGTCGAGCAGTACTTC CASSLGRAVEQYF
few TRBJ1-5 - TRBV28 TGTGCCAGCAGTTTGGTTCGGGGGGCAGCAAATCAGCCCCAGCATTTT CASSLVRGAANQPQHF
- TRBJ2-5 TRBD2 TRBV7-2 TGTGCCAGCAGCTTAGTGCGGGAGAGGGGAGAGACCCAGTACTTC CASSLVRERGETQYF
few TRBJ2-2 TRBD1 TRBV13 TGTGCCAGCAGCTTAAGGACAGGCTCGGTTCCCGGGGAGCTGTTTTTT CASSLRTGSVPGELFF
- TRBJ1-1 TRBD1 TRBV7-2 TGTGCCCGCAGCACAGGGGTTTGGGACACTGAAGCTTTCTTT CARSTGVWDTEAFF
- TRBJ2-7 TRBD2 TRBV10-2 TGCGCCAGCAGGGGTCCGGGGCTAGCGGTGGGCGAGCAGTACTTC CASRGPGLAVGEQYF
few TRBJ1-6 - TRBV18 TGTGCCAGCTCACTCCGGGACGAGGATTCACCCCTCCACTTT CASSLRDEDSPLHF
many TRBJ2-3 - TRBV20-1 TGCAGTGCTAGCTTTTACCCAGGGCTTGATACGCAGTATTTT CSASFYPGLDTQYF
few TRBJ2-3 TRBD1 TRBV5-1 TGCGCCAGCAGCGAGGGACAGGGGGGATCAGATACGCAGTATTTT CASSEGQGGSDTQYF
few TRBJ2-5 TRBD2 TRBV20-1 TGCAGTGCTGGGGGGGGGTTCAGAGAGACCCAGTACTTC CSAGGGFRETQYF
few TRBJ1-1 - TRBV20-1 TGCAGTGCTAGCGGGAGGCTACCCCTCAAATCCCTGTCCATGAACACTGAAGCTTTCTTT CSASGRLPLKSLSMNTEAFF
- TRBJ2-5 TRBD2 TRBV12-3/TRBV12-4 TGTGCCAGCAAACCCTCGGAGTCGCTAGCGGGGGGGAAGGGCCAAGAGACCCAGTACTTC CASKPSESLAGGKGQETQYF
- TRBJ2-4 TRBD2 TRBV5-5 TGTGCCAGCAGCTTGGTAGTGGTAGCGGGGTTTCTGAACATTCAGTACTTC CASSLVVVAGFLNIQYF
- TRBJ2-3 TRBD2 TRBV12-3/TRBV12-4 TGTGCCTGCAGTTTAGCCTCGGCTAGCGGGGGCAGCACAGATACGCAGTATTTT CACSLASASGGSTDTQYF
- TRBJ2-3 TRBD2 TRBV5-1 TGCGCCAGCAGCTTGGCCCAGCGGGGAGGCACAGATACGCAGTATTTT CASSLAQRGGTDTQYF
- TRBJ1-2 TRBD1 TRBV28 TGTGCCAGCAGGGGGTCCGGGACAGATTATAACTATGGCTACACCTTC CASRGSGTDYNYGYTF
- TRBJ1-1 - TRBV29-1 TGCAGCGCCTTGGGGGTCCTGAACACTGAAGCTTTCTTT CSALGVLNTEAFF
- TRBJ2-7 TRBD1 TRBV6-1 TGTGCCAGCAGTCTGGACAGGCACTCCTACGAGCAGTACTTC CASSLDRHSYEQYF
- TRBJ2-7 TRBD2 TRBV4-1 TGCGCCAGCAGCCAAGAGACTAGCATCTACGAGCAGTACTTC CASSQETSIYEQYF
few TRBJ1-1 - TRBV27 TGTGCCAGCAGTTTACTGTCTTCCAACACTGAAGCTTTCTTT CASSLLSSNTEAFF
- TRBJ1-6 TRBD1 TRBV7-9 TGTGCCAGCAGCTCAACGGACAGGCGTAATTCACCCCTCCACTTT CASSSTDRRNSPLHF
- TRBJ2-1 - TRBV4-2 TGTGCCATCGGCCTCGGGGACCAATTCGATTTCTTC CAIGLGDQFDFF
- TRBJ2-1 TRBD1 TRBV15 TGTGCCACCAGCAGAGACAGGGGGAAGCTAAGTGAGCAGCTCTTC CATSRDRGKLSEQLF
few TRBJ2-5 TRBD1 TRBV27 TGTGCCAGCAGTCCGGACAGGGGGTCCCAAGAGACCCAGTACTTC CASSPDRGSQETQYF
- TRBJ2-1 - TRBV12-3/TRBV12-4 TGTGCCAGCAGGGACCGGGAGGCAGGGGCTTACAATGAGCAGTTCTTC CASRDREAGAYNEQFF
many TRBJ2-2 - TRBV12-3/TRBV12-4 TGTGCCAGCAGTTTAGTGGAGGGGGGAGACACCGGGGAGCTGTTTTTT CASSLVEGGDTGELFF
few TRBJ2-5 TRBD1 TRBV2 TGTGCCAGCAGTGATTCGTTACAGGGGTCTTTTGAGACCCAGTACTTC CASSDSLQGSFETQYF
- TRBJ2-2 - TRBV20-1 TGCAGTGCTAGAGGGACTTCGAACACCGGGGAGCTGTTTTTT CSARGTSNTGELFF
few TRBJ2-4 - TRBV11-1 TGTGCCAGCAGCCCTCGTCAGGGACGAGGCAAAAACATTCAGTACTTC CASSPRQGRGKNIQYF
- TRBJ2-3 - TRBV7-9 TGTGCCAGCAGCTTAGCGCCATCAGGAGACGTCCATACGCAGTATTTT CASSLAPSGDVHTQYF
- TRBJ2-2 - TRBV7-3 TGTGCCAGCAGCTTGGGCCGGGACGGGGAGCTGTTTTTT CASSLGRDGELFF
many TRBJ2-3 - TRBV20-1 TGCAGTGCTAGGCCGACATCCGATACGCAGTATTTT CSARPTSDTQYF
few TRBJ1-2 - TRBV20-1 TGCAGTGCCAGGACTGTGGAGGGGCGGCGCAGTGGCTACACCTTC CSARTVEGRRSGYTF
few TRBJ2-7 TRBD2 TRBV5-1 TGCGCCAGCAGCTTGGGACTAGCGGGAAACTCGTACGAGCAGTACTTC CASSLGLAGNSYEQYF
many TRBJ2-7 TRBD1 TRBV28 TGTGCCAGCAGTTCGGGACAGGCTCCCTACGAGCAGTACTTC CASSSGQAPYEQYF
few TRBJ1-1 - TRBV30 TGTGCCTGGAGCAAGCGAGCTTTGGAAGCTTTCTTT CAWSKRALEAFF
many TRBJ2-2 - TRBV12-3/TRBV12-4 TGTGCCAGCAGTTTCGGGGCAGGGAGTCGCACCGGGGAGCTGTTTTTT CASSFGAGSRTGELFF
- TRBJ2-7 - TRBV19 TGTGCCAGTAGTATCCAGGCTGGCTCCTACGAGCAGTACTTC CASSIQAGSYEQYF
- TRBJ2-5 - TRBV9 TGTGCCAGCAGTGACGGACGCGACGCAGAGACCCAGTACTTC CASSDGRDAETQYF
few TRBJ1-2 TRBD1 TRBV12-3/TRBV12-4 TGTGCCAGCAGTTTTCAGGGGGCGCGAGGCTACACCTTC CASSFQGARGYTF
- TRBJ1-4 TRBD1 TRBV3-1 TGTGCCAGCAGCCAGTCCCGGGACAGGGCAACTAATGAAAAACTGTTTTTT CASSQSRDRATNEKLFF
few TRBJ1-5 - TRBV12-3/TRBV12-4 TGTGCCAGCAGAGCGGACCGCCAGCCCCAGCATTTT CASRADRQPQHF
- TRBJ2-4 - TRBV29-1 TGCAGCGTTAGCCCCGGGTACCCTGTGAACATTCAGTACTTC CSVSPGYPVNIQYF
few TRBJ2-3 TRBD2 TRBV6-5 TGTGCCAGCAGTACGCCGGGAGGTACGCAGTATTTT CASSTPGGTQYF
few TRBJ2-3 TRBD2 TRBV27 TGTGCCAGCAGTTTCGTTGGGATAGCGGGGGGGAAAGATACGCAGTATTTT CASSFVGIAGGKDTQYF
- TRBJ2-7 - TRBV20-1 TGCAGTGCCACTACAGGAGAGCAGTACTTC CSATTGEQYF
- TRBJ2-1 - TRBV29-1 TGCAGCGTTGGGGGCCCATGGAGGGGTGAGGGCAATGAGCAGTTCTTC CSVGGPWRGEGNEQFF
- TRBJ2-3 TRBD1 TRBV5-1 TGCGCCAGCAGACCAGGACAGGGAGGAGATACGCAGTATTTT CASRPGQGGDTQYF
many TRBJ1-2 - TRBV30 TGTGCCTGGATAGGCTATGGCTACACCTTC CAWIGYGYTF
- TRBJ1-1 - TRBV6-2/TRBV6-3 TGTGCCAGCAGTTACGAGGGGAGTGGAAACATGAACACTGAAGCTTTCTTT CASSYEGSGNMNTEAFF
- TRBJ2-5 - TRBV20-1 TGCAGTGCTTGCCGGGACATCCTCCAAGAGACCCAGTACTTC CSACRDILQETQYF
many TRBJ1-2 TRBD1 TRBV12-3/TRBV12-4 TGTGCCAGCATCGTACGACAGGGAGGCTATGGCTACACCTTC CASIVRQGGYGYTF
many TRBJ1-4 - TRBV6-5 TGTGCCAGCAGTTACGGAGGGGGGCCTAATGAAAAACTGTTTTTT CASSYGGGPNEKLFF
few TRBJ2-3 - TRBV20-1 TGCAGTGCCATGGCGGCAGATACGCAGTATTTT CSAMAADTQYF
- TRBJ2-1 - TRBV25-1 TGTGCCAGCAGACCGCCGGGCTCCTACAATGAGCAGTTCTTC CASRPPGSYNEQFF